Listed below are T cell receptor beta chains from one sample, sequenced in a study of blood T cell repertoires in COVID-19. Assay: immunoSEQ multiplex PCR; the TCRdb copy retains only in-frame clones and omits some. This sample yields 110,000 or so clones, of which about 88% are seen a single time; roughly 8.4% belongs to the top ten. Sequencing used peripheral blood. All receptors come from a woman aged 65 to 85 who had recovered from COVID-19. The CDR3 runs from the conserved cysteine through the conserved F or W. D genes are given only for firm matches. Some rows have no size entry. The others give once, few or many, or a class for an expanded clone.

clone size	J gene	D gene	V gene	CDR3 protein	CDR3 DNA
NA	TRBJ2-1	TRBD1	TRBV24-1	CATSDPKWDRGYHEQFF	TGTGCCACCAGTGACCCCAAGTGGGACAGGGGTTACCATGAGCAGTTCTTC
NA	TRBJ1-1	NA	TRBV27	CASSLSMRGGTEAFF	TGTGCCAGCAGTTTATCGATGAGGGGGGGAACTGAAGCTTTCTTT
NA	TRBJ2-5	TRBD2	TRBV3-1/TRBV3-2	CASSPTRLAGTQYF	TGTGCCAGCAGCCCGACCAGACTAGCCGGGACCCAGTACTTC
NA	TRBJ1-2	TRBD1	TRBV6-1	CASSEGPRQGGGYTF	TGTGCCAGCAGTGAAGGGCCCCGACAGGGAGGAGGCTACACCTTC
NA	TRBJ1-6	NA	TRBV4-3	CASSLSRGDNSPLHF	TGCGCCAGCAGCCTAAGCAGGGGAGATAATTCACCCCTCCACTTT
few	TRBJ2-7	TRBD1	TRBV29-1	CSVFLGTVSYEQYF	TGCAGCGTCTTCCTCGGGACAGTATCCTACGAGCAGTACTTC
few	TRBJ1-3	NA	TRBV3-1/TRBV3-2	CASSQGLGNTIYF	TGTGCCAGCAGCCAAGGGCTTGGAAACACCATATATTTT
NA	TRBJ1-5	NA	TRBV28	CASSFPLRQHSNQPQHF	TGTGCCAGCAGTTTCCCACTGAGACAGCACAGCAATCAGCCCCAGCATTTT
NA	TRBJ2-3	NA	TRBV7-2	CASSRNQEPQYF	TGTGCCAGCAGCCGCAACCAGGAACCGCAGTATTTT
NA	TRBJ2-7	NA	TRBV6-2/TRBV6-3	CASSYRGSTYEQYF	TGTGCCAGCAGTTATCGAGGGTCTACCTACGAGCAGTACTTC
NA	TRBJ1-3	TRBD1	TRBV5-1	CASGTGDGNTIYF	TGCGCCAGCGGGACAGGGGACGGAAACACCATATATTTT
NA	TRBJ1-4	NA	TRBV28	CASNPQGSREKLFF	TGTGCCAGCAATCCACAGGGCTCTAGAGAAAAACTGTTTTTT
few	TRBJ1-2	NA	TRBV6-2/TRBV6-3	CASSSPNRRGYYGYTF	TGTGCCAGCAGTAGTCCGAACAGAAGGGGATACTATGGCTACACCTTC
NA	TRBJ2-3	TRBD1	TRBV28	CASSFSAGGLGTQYF	TGTGCCAGCAGTTTCTCCGCAGGGGGCTTGGGTACGCAGTATTTT
NA	TRBJ2-3	TRBD2	TRBV28	CASRSWIALKRGPTDTQYF	TGTGCCAGCAGGTCCTGGATAGCCTTAAAGCGGGGGCCCACAGATACGCAGTATTTT
NA	TRBJ2-2	TRBD1	TRBV5-1	CASSATGQGGGTGELFF	TGCGCCAGCAGCGCCACGGGACAGGGGGGTGGCACCGGGGAGCTGTTTTTT
NA	TRBJ2-1	NA	TRBV4-3	CASSQDWVAEVYNEQFF	TGCGCCAGCAGCCAAGATTGGGTAGCGGAGGTATACAATGAGCAGTTCTTC
NA	TRBJ1-1	NA	TRBV9	CASSRAAGMAEAFF	TGTGCCAGCAGCCGAGCCGCCGGGATGGCTGAAGCTTTCTTT
NA	TRBJ1-2	NA	TRBV4-1	CASSQDKGGTPGPGLSGYTF	TGCGCCAGCAGCCAAGATAAGGGCGGGACTCCAGGCCCAGGGCTGAGTGGCTACACCTTC
NA	TRBJ1-4	NA	TRBV4-3	CASSQGHRDEKLFF	TGCGCCAGCAGCCAAGGCCACAGGGATGAAAAACTGTTTTTT
NA	TRBJ2-1	NA	TRBV5-6	CASSPLSPFNGQFF	TGTGCCAGCAGCCCCCTTTCCCCTTTCAACGGGCAGTTCTTC
NA	TRBJ2-7	NA	TRBV20-1	CSARLAGQQYF	TGCAGTGCTAGACTGGCGGGGCAGCAGTACTTC
once	TRBJ1-1	NA	TRBV10-3	CAISEAGAEAFF	TGTGCCATCAGTGAGGCCGGGGCTGAAGCTTTCTTT
NA	TRBJ2-7	TRBD2	TRBV28	CASSLGGTSGSGHEQYF	TGTGCCAGCAGTTTGGGGGGGACTAGCGGGAGCGGCCACGAGCAGTACTTC
NA	TRBJ1-1	NA	TRBV5-4	CASSLGQRNTEAFF	TGTGCCAGCAGCCTCGGACAGAGGAACACTGAAGCTTTCTTT
NA	TRBJ2-3	NA	TRBV5-1	CASSLLYSTDTQYF	TGCGCCAGCAGCTTGTTGTATAGCACAGATACGCAGTATTTT